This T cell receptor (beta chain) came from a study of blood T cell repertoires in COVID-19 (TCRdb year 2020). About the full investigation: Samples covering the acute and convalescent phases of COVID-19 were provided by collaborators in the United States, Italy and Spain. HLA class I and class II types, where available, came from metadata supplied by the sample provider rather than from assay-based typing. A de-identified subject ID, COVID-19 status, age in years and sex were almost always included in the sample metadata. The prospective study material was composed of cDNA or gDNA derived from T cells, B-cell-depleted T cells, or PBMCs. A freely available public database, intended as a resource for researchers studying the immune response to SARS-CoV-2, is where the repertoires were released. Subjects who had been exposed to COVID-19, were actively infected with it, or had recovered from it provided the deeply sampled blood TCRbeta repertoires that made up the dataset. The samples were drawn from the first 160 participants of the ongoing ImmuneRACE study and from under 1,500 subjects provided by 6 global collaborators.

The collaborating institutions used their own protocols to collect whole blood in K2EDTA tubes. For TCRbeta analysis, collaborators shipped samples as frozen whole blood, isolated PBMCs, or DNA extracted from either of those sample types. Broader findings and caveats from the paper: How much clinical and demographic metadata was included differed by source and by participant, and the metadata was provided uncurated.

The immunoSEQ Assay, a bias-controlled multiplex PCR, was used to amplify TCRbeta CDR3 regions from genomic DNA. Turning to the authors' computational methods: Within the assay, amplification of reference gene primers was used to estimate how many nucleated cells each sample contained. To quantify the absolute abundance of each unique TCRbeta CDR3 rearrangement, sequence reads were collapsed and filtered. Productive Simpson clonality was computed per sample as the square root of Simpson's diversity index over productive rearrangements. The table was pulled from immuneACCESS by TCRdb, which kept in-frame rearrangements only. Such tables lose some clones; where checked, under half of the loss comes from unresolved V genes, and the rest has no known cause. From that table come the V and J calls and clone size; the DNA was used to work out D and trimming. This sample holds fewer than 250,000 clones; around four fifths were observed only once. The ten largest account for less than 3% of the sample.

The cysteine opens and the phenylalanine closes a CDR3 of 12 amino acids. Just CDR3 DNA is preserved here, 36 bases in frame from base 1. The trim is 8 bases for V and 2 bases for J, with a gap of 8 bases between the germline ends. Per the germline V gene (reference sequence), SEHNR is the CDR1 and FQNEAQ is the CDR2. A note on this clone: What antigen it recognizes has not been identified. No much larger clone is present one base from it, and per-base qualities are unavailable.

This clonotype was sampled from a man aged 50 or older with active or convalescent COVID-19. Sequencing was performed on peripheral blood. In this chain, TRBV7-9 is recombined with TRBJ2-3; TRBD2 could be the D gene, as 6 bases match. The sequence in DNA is TGTGCCAGCTCGCGGGACACAGATACGCAGTATTTT. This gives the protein CASSRDTDTQYF.